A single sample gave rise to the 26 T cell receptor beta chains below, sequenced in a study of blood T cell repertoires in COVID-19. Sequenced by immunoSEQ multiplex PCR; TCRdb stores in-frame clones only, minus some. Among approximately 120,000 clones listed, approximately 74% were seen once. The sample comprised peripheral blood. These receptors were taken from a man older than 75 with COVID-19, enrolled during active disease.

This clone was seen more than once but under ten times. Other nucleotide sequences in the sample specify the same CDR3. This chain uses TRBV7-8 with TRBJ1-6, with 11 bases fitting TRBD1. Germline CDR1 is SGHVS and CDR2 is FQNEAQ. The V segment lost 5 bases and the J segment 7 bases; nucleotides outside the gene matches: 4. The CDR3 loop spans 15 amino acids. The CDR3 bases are TGTGCCAGCAGCCCCCGGGACAGGGGGAATTCACCCCTCCACTTT. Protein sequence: CASSPRDRGNSPLHF. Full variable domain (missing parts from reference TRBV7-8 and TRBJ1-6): GAGVSQSPRYKVAKRGQDVALRCDPISGHVSLFWYQQALGQGPEFLTYFQNEAQLDKSGLPSDRFFAERPEGSVSTLKIQRTQQEDSAVYLCASSPRDRGNSPLHFGNGTRLTVT.

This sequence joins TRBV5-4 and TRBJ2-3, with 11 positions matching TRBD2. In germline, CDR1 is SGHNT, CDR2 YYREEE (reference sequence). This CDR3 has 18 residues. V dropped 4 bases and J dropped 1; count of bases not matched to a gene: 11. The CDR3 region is CASSGIAGGPAGTDTQYF. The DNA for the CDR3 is TGTGCCAGCAGCGGAATAGCGGGAGGGCCGGCGGGCACAGATACGCAGTATTTT.

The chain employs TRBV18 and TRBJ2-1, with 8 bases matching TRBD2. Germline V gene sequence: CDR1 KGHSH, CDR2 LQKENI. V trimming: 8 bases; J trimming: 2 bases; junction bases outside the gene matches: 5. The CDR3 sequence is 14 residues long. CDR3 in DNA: TGTGCCAGCGCCGGGACTAGTCCCTACAATGAGCAGTTCTTC. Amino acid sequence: CASAGTSPYNEQFF. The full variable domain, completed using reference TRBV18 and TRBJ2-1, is NAGVMQNPRHLVRRRGQEARLRCSPMKGHSHVYWYRQLPEEGLKFMVYLQKENIIDESGMPKERFSAEFPKEGPSILRIQQVVRGDSAAYFCASAGTSPYNEQFFGPGTRLTVL.

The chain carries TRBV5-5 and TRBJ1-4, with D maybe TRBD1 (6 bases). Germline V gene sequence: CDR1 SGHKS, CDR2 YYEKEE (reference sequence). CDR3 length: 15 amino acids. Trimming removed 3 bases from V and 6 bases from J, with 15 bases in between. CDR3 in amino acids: CASSSLPGDDEKLFF. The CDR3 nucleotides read TGTGCCAGCAGCTCTTTACCAGGGGATGATGAAAAACTGTTTTTT.

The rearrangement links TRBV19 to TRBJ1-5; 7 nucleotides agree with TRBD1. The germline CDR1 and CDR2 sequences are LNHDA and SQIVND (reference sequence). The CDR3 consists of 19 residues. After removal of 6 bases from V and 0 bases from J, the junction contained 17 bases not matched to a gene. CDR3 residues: CASSHDRERGRDSNQPQHF. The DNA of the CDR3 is TGTGCCAGTAGCCATGACAGGGAAAGAGGCCGGGATAGCAATCAGCCCCAGCATTTT.

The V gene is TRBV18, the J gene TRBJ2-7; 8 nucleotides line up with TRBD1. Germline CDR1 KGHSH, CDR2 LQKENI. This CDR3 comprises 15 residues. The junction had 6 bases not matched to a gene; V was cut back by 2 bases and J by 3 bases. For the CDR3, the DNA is TGTGCCAGCTCACCAGGATCGACAGGGGACTACGAGCAGTACTTC. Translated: CASSPGSTGDYEQYF.

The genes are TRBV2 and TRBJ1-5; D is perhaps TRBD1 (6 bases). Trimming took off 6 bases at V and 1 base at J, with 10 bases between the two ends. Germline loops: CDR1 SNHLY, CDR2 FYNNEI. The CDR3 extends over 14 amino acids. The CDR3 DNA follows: TGTGCCAGCAGGCGAGGACAGAGCAATCAGCCCCAGCATTTT. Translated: CASRRGQSNQPQHF.

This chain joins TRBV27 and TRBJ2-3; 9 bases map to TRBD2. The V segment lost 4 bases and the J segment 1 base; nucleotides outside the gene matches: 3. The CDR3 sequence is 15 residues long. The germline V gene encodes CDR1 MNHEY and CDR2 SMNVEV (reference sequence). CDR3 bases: TGTGCCAGCAGTTGGGCTAGCGGGGGCACAGATACGCAGTATTTT. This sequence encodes CASSWASGGTDTQYF.

CDR3 DNA sequence: TGTGCCAGCAGCCCCCAACGGTACTATTTTCGTGACGAGCAGTACTTC. Its translation: CASSPQRYYFRDEQYF. The J gene is TRBJ2-7, the V gene TRBV4-2; no firm D call. The germline V and J ends were trimmed by 4 bases and 5 bases, with 21 bases remaining between them. CDR3 size: 16 residues. Germline CDR1 LGHNA, CDR2 YNFKEQ.

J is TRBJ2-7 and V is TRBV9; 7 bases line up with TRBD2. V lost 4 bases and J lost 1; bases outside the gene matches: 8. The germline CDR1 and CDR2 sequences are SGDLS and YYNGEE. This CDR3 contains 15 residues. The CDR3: CASSSSSGPSYEQYF. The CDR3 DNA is TGTGCCAGCAGCAGCTCTAGCGGACCTTCCTACGAGCAGTACTTC.

CDR3 bases: TGTGCCAGCAGCTTAGCTACTAGCACAGATACGCAGTATTTT. It translates to CASSLATSTDTQYF. The chain recombines TRBV11-3 with TRBJ2-3; D is unresolved. CDR3 length: 14 residues. Per the germline V gene, CDR1 is SGHNT and CDR2 is YENEEA. Trimming removed 1 base from V and 0 bases from J, with 5 bases in between.

CDR3 loop: CASSLKQDTEAFF. CDR3 DNA sequence: TGCGCCAGCAGCTTGAAACAAGACACTGAAGCTTTCTTT. V usage is TRBV5-1 and J usage is TRBJ1-1, with D unresolved. Trimming left V 1 base short and J 3 bases short, with 7 bases between. From germline, CDR1 is SGHRS and CDR2 YFSETQ. The CDR3 is 13 residues long.

CDR3 sequence reads: CASSYRAGVLETQYF. For the CDR3, the DNA is TGTGCCAGCAGTTACCGAGCGGGAGTTTTGGAGACCCAGTACTTC. V usage is TRBV6-5 and J usage is TRBJ2-5; 8 bases line up with TRBD2. From germline, CDR1 is MNHEY and CDR2 SVGAGI. J was trimmed by 5 bases and V by 2 bases; bases with no gene match: 7. This CDR3 is 15 amino acids long.

CDR3 coding DNA: TGTGCCACCAGTCGGGGTAGCGGGATGGATACGCAGTATTTT. Its translation is CATSRGSGMDTQYF. The V call is TRBV24-1, the J call TRBJ2-3, with 8 bases that match TRBD2. This CDR3 has 14 amino acids. Looked up from germline, CDR1 is KGHDR and CDR2 is SFDVKD. The junction had 7 bases not matched to a gene; V was cut back by 6 bases and J by 6 bases.

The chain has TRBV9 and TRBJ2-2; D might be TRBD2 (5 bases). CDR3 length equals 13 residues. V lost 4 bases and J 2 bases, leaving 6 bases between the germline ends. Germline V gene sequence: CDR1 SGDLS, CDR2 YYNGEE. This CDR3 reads CASSSGNTGELFF. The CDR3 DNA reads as TGTGCCAGCAGCAGCGGAAACACCGGGGAGCTGTTTTTT.

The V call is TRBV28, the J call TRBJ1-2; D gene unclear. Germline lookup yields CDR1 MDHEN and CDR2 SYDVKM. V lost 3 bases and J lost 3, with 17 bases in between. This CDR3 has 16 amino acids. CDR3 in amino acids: CASSFDSPGRDYGYTF. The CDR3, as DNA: TGTGCCAGCAGTTTTGATTCGCCGGGAAGAGACTATGGCTACACCTTC.

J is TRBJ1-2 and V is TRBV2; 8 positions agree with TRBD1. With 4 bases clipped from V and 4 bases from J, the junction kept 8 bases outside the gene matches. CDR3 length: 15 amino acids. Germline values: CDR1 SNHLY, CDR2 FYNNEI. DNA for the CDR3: TGTGCCAGCAGTGTAGACAGGGGAGCTCTCTATGGCTACACCTTC. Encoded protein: CASSVDRGALYGYTF.

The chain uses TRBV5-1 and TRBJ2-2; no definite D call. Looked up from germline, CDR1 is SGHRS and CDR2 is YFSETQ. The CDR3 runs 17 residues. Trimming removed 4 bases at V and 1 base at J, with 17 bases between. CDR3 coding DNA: TGCGCCAGCAGCAACTCCCCTAACTTGAGGAACACCGGGGAGCTGTTTTTT. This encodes CASSNSPNLRNTGELFF. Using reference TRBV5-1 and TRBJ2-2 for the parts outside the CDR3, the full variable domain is KAGVTQTPRYLIKTRGQQVTLSCSPISGHRSVSWYQQTPGQGLQFLFEYFSETQRNKGNFPGRFSGRQFSNSRSEMNVSTLELGDSALYLCASSNSPNLRNTGELFFGEGSRLTVL.

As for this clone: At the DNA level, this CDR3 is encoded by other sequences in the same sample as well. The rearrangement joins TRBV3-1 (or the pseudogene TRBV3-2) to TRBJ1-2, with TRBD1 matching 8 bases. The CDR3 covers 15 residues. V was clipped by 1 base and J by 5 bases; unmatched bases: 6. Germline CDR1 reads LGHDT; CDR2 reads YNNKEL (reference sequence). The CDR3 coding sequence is TGTGCCAGCAGCCAAGGGACAGGGTTGGGGTATGGCTACACCTTC. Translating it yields CASSQGTGLGYGYTF.

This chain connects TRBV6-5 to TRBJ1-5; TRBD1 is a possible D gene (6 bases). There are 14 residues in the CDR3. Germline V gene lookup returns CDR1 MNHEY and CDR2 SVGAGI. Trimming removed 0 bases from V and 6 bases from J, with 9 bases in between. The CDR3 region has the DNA TGTGCCAGCAGTTACTCACAGGGTGCTCAGCCCCAGCATTTT. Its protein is CASSYSQGAQPQHF.

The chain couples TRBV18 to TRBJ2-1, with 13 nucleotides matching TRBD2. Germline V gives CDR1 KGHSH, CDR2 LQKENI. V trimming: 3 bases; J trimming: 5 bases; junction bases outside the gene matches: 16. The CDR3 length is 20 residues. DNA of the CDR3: TGTGCCAGCTCACCGCCATTTAGGACAGTAGGACTAGCGGGGGACAATGAGCAGTTCTTC. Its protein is CASSPPFRTVGLAGDNEQFF.

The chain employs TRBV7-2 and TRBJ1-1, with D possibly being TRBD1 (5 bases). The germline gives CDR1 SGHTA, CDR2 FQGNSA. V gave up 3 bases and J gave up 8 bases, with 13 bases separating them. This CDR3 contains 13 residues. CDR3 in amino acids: CASSFGRAQEAFF. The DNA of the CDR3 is TGTGCCAGCAGCTTTGGCAGGGCGCAGGAAGCTTTCTTT.

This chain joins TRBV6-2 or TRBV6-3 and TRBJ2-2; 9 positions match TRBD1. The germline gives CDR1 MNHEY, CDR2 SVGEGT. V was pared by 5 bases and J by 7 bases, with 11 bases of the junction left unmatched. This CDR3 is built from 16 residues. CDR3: CASSPRDRVGIGELFF. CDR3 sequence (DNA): TGTGCCAGCAGTCCCCGGGACAGGGTGGGGATCGGGGAGCTGTTTTTT.

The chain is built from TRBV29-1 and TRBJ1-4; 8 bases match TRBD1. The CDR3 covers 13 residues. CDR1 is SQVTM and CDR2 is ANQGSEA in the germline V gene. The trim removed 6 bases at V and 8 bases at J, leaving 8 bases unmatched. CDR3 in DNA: TGCAGCGTGTTTGGACAGGGCGGAGAAAAACTGTTTTTT. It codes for CSVFGQGGEKLFF. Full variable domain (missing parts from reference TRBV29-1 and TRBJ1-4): SAVISQKPSRDICQRGTSLTIQCQVDSQVTMMFWYRQQPGQSLTLIATANQGSEATYESGFVIDKFPISRPNLTFSTLTVSNMSPEDSSIYLCSVFGQGGEKLFFGSGTQLSVL.

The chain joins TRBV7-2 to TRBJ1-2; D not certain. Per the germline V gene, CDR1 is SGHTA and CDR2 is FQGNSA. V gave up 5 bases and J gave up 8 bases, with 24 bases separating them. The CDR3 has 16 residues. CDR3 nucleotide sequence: TGTGCCAGCAGCCCCCAATCTACCGGGAGCTCAAGGGGCTACACCTTC. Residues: CASSPQSTGSSRGYTF.

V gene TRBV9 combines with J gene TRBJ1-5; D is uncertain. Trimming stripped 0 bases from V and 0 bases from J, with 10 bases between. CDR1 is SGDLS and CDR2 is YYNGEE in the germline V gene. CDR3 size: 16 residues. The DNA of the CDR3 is TGTGCCAGCAGCGTAGTGAAGAACTCTAGCAATCAGCCCCAGCATTTT. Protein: CASSVVKNSSNQPQHF.